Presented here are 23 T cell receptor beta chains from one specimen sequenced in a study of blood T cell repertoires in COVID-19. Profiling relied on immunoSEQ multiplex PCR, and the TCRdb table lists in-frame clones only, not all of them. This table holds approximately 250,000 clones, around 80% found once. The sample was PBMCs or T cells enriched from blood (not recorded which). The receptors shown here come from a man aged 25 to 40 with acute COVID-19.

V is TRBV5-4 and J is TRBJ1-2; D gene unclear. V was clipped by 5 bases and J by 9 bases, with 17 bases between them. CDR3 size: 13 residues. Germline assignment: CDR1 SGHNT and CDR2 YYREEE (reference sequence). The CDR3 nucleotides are TGTGCCAGCAGTCCGAGGGCCGGACCTCGCTACACCTTC. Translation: CASSPRAGPRYTF.

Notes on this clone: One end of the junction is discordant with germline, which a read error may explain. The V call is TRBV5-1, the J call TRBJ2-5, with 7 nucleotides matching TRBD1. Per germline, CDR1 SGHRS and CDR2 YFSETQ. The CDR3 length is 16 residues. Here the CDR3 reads CASSGSGTGVRETQYF. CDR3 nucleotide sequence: TGTGCCAGCAGCGGATCCGGAACAGGGGTTCGGGAGACCCAGTACTTC.

The CDR3 DNA follows: TGTGCCAGCAGCCCCCCGGTAGCGGGGTCTTCTAGCTCCTACAATGAGCAGTTCTTC. The encoded protein is CASSPPVAGSSSSYNEQFF. The V and J genes are TRBV7-9 and TRBJ2-1; the match to TRBD2 covers 8 bases. Germline CDR1 and CDR2: SEHNR and FQNEAQ (reference sequence). The CDR3 runs to 19 residues. The V segment lost 5 bases and the J segment 0 bases; nucleotides outside the gene matches: 15.

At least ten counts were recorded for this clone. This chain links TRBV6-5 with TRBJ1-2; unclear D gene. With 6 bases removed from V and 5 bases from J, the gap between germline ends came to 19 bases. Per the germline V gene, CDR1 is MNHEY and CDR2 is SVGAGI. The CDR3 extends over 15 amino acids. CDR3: CASRSDLLPSYGYTF. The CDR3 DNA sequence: TGTGCCAGCAGATCGGACTTACTTCCCTCGTATGGCTACACCTTC.

For the CDR3, the DNA is TGTGCCAGCAGCTTGGGGGGGCTAGCGGGAGGGGATACGCAGTATTTT. It codes for CASSLGGLAGGDTQYF. This rearrangement joins TRBV5-4 to TRBJ2-3; 12 bases map to TRBD2. The CDR3 loop spans 16 amino acids. The germline gives CDR1 SGHNT, CDR2 YYREEE (reference sequence). V gave up 0 bases and J gave up 6 bases; unmatched junction bases: 5.

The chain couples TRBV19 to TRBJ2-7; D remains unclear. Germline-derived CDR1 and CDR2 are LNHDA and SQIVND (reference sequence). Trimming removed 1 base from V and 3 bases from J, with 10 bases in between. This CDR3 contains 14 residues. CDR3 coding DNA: TGTGCCAGTAGTATAGCCGCTGGCGGCTACGAGCAGTACGTC. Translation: CASSIAAGGYEQYV.

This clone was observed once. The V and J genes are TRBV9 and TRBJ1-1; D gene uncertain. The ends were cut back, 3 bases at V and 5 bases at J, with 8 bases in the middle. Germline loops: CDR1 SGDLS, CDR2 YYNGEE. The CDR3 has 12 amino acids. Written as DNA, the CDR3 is TGTGCCAGCAGCGGTGGCTCGACTGAAGCTTTCTTT. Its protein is CASSGGSTEAFF. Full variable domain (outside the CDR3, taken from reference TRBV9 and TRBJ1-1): DSGVTQTPKHLITATGQRVTLRCSPRSGDLSVYWYQQSLDQGLQFLIQYYNGEERAKGNILERFSAQQFPDLHSELNLSSLELGDSALYFCASSGGSTEAFFGQGTRLTVV.

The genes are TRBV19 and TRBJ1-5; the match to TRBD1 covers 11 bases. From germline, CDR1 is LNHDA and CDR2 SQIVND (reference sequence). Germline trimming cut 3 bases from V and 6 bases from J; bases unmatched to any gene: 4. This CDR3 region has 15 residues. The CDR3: CASSMGTGGAQPQHF. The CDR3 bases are TGTGCCAGTAGTATGGGGACAGGGGGAGCTCAGCCCCAGCATTTT.

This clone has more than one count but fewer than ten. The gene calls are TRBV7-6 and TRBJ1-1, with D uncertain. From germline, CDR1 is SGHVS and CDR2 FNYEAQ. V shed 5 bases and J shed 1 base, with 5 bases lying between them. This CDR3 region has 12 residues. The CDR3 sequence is CASSPRNTEAFF. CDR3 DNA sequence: TGTGCCAGCAGCCCCAGGAACACTGAAGCTTTCTTT.

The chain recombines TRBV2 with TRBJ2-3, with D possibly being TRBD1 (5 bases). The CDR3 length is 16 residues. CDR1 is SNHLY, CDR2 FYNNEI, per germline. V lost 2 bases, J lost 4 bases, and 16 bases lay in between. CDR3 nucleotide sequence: TGTGCCAGCAGTGAACCTAGGGGCAGGTATTCAGATACGCAGTATTTT. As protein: CASSEPRGRYSDTQYF.

This CDR3 is CASRSENYGYTF. In nucleotides, the CDR3 is TGTGCCAGCAGGTCTGAGAACTATGGCTACACCTTC. The chain joins TRBV12-3 or TRBV12-4 to TRBJ1-2, with D uncertain. Trimming pared 6 bases from V and 2 bases from J, leaving 7 bases between. CDR3 size: 12 residues.

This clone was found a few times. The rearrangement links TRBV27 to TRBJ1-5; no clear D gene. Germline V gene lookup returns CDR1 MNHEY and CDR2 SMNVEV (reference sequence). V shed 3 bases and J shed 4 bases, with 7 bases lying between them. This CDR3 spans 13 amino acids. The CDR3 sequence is CASSFNENQPQHF. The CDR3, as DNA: TGTGCCAGCAGTTTTAACGAGAATCAGCCCCAGCATTTT.

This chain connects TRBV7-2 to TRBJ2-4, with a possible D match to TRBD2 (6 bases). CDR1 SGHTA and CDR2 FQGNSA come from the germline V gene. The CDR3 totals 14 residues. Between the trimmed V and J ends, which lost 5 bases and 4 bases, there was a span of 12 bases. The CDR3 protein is CASSVRAGKNIQYF. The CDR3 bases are TGTGCCAGCAGCGTAAGGGCGGGAAAAAACATTCAGTACTTC.

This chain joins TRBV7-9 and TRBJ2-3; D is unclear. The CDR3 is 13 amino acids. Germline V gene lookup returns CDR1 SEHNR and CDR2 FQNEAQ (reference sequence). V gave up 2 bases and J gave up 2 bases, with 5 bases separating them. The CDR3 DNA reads TGTGCCAGCAGCTTAACCTACACAGATACGCAGTATTTT. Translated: CASSLTYTDTQYF.

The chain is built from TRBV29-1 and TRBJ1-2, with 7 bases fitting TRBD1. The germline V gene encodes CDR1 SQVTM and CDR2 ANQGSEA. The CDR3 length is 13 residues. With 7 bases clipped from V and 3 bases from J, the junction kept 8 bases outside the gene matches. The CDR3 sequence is CSAPTGTDYGYTF. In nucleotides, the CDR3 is TGCAGCGCCCCGACCGGGACAGACTATGGCTACACCTTC. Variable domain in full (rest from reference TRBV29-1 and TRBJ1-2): SAVISQKPSRDICQRGTSLTIQCQVDSQVTMMFWYRQQPGQSLTLIATANQGSEATYESGFVIDKFPISRPNLTFSTLTVSNMSPEDSSIYLCSAPTGTDYGYTFGSGTRLTVV.

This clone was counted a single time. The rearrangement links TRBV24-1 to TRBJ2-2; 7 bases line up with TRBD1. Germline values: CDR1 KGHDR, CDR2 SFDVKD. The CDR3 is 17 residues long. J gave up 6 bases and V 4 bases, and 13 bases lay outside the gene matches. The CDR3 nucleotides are TGTGCCACCAGTGACCACCGGACAGGTAGAATTGCCGGGGAGCTGTTTTTT. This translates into CATSDHRTGRIAGELFF.

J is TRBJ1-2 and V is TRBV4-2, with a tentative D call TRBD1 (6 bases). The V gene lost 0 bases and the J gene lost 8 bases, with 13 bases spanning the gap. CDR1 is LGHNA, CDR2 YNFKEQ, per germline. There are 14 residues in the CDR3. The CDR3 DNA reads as TGTGCCAGCAGCCAAGACACAGGGAAGGGAGGCTACACCTTC. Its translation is CASSQDTGKGGYTF.

The CDR3 is CASKRALPNTGELFF. The CDR3 coding sequence is TGTGCCAGTAAAAGAGCTTTACCAAACACCGGGGAGCTGTTTTTT. The chain uses TRBV19 and TRBJ2-2; D is ambiguous. The germline gives CDR1 LNHDA, CDR2 SQIVND (reference sequence). V was shortened by 7 bases and J by 2 bases, with 14 bases between the two germline ends. The CDR3 contains 15 residues. The whole variable domain, filled in from reference TRBV19 and TRBJ2-2, reads DGGITQSPKYLFRKEGQNVTLSCEQNLNHDAMYWYRQDPGQGLRLIYYSQIVNDFQKGDIAEGYSVSREKKESFPLTVTSAQKNPTAFYLCASKRALPNTGELFFGEGSRLTVL.

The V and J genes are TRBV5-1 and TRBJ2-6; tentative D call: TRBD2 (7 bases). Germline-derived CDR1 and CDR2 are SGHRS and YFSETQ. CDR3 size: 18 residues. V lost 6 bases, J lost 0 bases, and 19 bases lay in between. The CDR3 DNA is TGCGCCAGCAAAAGAGGGGGGGGCCCGACCTCTGGGGCCAACGTCCTGACTTTC. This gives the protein CASKRGGGPTSGANVLTF. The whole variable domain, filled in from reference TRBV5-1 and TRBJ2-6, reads KAGVTQTPRYLIKTRGQQVTLSCSPISGHRSVSWYQQTPGQGLQFLFEYFSETQRNKGNFPGRFSGRQFSNSRSEMNVSTLELGDSALYLCASKRGGGPTSGANVLTFGAGSRLTVL.

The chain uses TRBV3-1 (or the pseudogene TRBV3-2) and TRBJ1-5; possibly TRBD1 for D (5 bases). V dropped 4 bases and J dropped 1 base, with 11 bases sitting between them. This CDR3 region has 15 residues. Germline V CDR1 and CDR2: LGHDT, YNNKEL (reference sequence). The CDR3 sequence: CASSLRGNSNQPQHF. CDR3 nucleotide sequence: TGTGCCAGCAGCCTCCGGGGGAACAGCAATCAGCCCCAGCATTTT.

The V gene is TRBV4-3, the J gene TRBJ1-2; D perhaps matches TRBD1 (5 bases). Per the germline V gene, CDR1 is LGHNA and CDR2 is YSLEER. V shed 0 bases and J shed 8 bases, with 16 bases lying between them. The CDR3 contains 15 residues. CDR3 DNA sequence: TGCGCCAGCAGCCAAGATGGACATATCCTGGGAGGCTACACCTTC. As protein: CASSQDGHILGGYTF.

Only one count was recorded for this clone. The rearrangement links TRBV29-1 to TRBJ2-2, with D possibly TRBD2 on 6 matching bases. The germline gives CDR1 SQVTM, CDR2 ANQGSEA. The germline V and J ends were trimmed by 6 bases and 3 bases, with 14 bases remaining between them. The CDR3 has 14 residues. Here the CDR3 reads CSVRPGLYTGELFF. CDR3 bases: TGCAGCGTGAGACCGGGACTTTACACCGGGGAGCTGTTTTTT.

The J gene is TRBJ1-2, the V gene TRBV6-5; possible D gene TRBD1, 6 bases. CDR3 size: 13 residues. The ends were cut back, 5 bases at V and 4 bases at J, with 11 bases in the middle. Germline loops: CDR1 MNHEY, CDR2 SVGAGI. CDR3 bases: TGTGCCAGCAGTAGGACAGCTCGCTATGGCTACACCTTC. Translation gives CASSRTARYGYTF.